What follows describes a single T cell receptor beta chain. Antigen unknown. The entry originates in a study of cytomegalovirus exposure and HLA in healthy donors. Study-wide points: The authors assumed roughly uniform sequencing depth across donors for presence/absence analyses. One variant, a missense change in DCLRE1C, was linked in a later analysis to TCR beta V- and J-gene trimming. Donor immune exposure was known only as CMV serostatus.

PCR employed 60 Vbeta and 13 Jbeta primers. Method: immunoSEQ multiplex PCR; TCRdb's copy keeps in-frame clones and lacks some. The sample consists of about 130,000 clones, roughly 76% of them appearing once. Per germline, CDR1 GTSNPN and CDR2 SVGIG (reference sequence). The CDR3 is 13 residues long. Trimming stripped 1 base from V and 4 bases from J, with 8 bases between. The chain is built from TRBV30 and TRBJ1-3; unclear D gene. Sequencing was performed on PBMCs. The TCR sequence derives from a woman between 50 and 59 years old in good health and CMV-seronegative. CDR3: CAWSGYRGNTIYF. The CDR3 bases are TGTGCCTGGAGTGGGTACCGGGGAAACACCATATATTTT.